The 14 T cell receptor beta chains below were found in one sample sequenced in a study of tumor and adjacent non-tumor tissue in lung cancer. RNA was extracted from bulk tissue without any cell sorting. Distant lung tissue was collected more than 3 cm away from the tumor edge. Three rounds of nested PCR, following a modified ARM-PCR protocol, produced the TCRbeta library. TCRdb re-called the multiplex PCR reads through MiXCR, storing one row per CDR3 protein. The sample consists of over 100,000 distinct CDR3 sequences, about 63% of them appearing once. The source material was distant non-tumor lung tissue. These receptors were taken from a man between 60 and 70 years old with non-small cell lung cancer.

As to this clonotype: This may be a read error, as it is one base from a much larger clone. CDR3 in DNA: TGTGCCAGCAACCTGTCGGGCAATTCACCCCTCCACTTT. This codes for CASNLSGNSPLHF. The chain has TRBV28 and TRBJ1-6; D remains unclear. Trimming took 7 bases from V and 7 from J, leaving 11 bases between them. CDR3 length: 13 residues. The V gene's germline CDR1 is MDHEN and CDR2 SYDVKM.

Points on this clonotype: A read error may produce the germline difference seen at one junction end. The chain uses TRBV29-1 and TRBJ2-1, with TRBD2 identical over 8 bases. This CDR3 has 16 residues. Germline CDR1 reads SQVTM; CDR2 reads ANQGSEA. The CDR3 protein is CSVVKNPAGVANEHFF. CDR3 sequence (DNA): TGCAGCGTTGTAAAGAATCCAGCGGGAGTAGCCAATGAGCACTTCTTC.

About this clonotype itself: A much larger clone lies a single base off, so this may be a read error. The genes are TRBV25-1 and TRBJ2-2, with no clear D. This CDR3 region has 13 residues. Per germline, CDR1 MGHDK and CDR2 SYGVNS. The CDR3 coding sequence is TGTGTCAGCAGTTCGATAGGAGCCGGGGAGCTGTTTTTT. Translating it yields CVSSSIGAGELFF.

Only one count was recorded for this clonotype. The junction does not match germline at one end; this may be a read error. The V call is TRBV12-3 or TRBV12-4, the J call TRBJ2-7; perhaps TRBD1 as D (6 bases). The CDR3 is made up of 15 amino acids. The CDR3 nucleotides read TGTGCCAGCAATCAGGGGCGGGTCGGAGCCTACGAACAGTACTTC. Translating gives CASNQGRVGAYEQYF.

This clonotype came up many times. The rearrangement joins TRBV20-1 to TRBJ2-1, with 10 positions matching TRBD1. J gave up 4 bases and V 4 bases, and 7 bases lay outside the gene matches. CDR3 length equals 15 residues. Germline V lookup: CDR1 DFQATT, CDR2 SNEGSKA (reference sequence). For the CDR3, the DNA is TGCAGTGCTAAAGGGGGGGGACAGGGGTACAATGAGCAGTTCTTC. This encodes CSAKGGGQGYNEQFF.

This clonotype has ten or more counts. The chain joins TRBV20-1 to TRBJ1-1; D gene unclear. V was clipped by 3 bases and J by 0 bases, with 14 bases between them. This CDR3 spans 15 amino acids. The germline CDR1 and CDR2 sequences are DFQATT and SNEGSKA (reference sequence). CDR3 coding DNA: TGCAGTGCTAGCCCCCTGGGGAGGATGAACACTGAAGCTTTCTTT. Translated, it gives CSASPLGRMNTEAFF.

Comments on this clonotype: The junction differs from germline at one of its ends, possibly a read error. CDR3 nucleotide sequence: TGCATTGCTAGACAGACTAGCGGGGGGCCCAGCTCCTACGAGCAGTACTTC. Amino acids: CIARQTSGGPSSYEQYF. The V gene is TRBV20-1, the J gene TRBJ2-7; TRBD2 matches 13 bases. The length of the CDR3 is 17 residues. Germline V CDR1 and CDR2: DFQATT, SNEGSKA (reference sequence).

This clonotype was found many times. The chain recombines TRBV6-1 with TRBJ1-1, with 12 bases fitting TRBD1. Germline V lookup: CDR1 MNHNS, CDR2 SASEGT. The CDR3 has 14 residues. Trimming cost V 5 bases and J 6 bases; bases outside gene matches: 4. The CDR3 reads CASSRDRGLAEAFF. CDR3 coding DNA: TGTGCCAGCAGTAGGGACAGGGGGCTTGCTGAAGCTTTCTTT.

DNA of the CDR3: TGTGCCAGCAGCCACCGGGTCTCTACGGCTATGCAGTATTTT. This gives the protein CASSHRVSTAMQYF. The chain links TRBV11-2 to TRBJ2-3; no clear D gene. Trimming left V 5 bases short and J 11 bases short, with 20 bases between. CDR1 is SGHAT and CDR2 is FQNNGV in the germline V gene. The CDR3 totals 14 residues.

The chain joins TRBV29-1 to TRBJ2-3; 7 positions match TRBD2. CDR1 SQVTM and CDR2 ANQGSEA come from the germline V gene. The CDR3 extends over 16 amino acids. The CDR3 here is CNPYVKVAGGTDTQYF. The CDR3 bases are TGCAACCCCTATGTCAAGGTGGCGGGGGGCACAGATACGCAGTATTTT.

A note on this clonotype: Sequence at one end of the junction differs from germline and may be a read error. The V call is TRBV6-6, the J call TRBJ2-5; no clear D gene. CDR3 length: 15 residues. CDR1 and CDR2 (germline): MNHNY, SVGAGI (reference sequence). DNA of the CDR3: TGTGTCAGCAGCCCCTTCCGTGGGGTTCAAGAGACCCAGTACTTC. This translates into CVSSPFRGVQETQYF.

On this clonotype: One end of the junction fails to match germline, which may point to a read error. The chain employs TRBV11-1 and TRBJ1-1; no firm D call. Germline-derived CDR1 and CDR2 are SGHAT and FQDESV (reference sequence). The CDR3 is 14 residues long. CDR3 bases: TGTGTCAACAGCTTATCGGCGGGCGAGACTGAAGCTCTCTTT. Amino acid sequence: CVNSLSAGETEALF.

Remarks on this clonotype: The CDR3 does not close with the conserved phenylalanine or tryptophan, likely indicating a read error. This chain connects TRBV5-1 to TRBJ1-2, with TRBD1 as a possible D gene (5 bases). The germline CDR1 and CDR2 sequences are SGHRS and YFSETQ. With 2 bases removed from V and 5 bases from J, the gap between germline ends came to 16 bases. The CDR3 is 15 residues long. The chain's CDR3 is CASSFGRVQGYGYTL. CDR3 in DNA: TGCGCCAGCAGCTTTGGCCGGGTGCAGGGATATGGCTACACCTTA.

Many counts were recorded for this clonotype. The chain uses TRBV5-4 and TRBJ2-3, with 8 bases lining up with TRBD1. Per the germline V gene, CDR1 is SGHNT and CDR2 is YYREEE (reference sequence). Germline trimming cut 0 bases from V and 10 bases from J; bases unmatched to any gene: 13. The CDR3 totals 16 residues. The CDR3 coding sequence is TGTGCCAGCAGCTTGGCCGGGACAGGTATTACAGACGCGCAGTATTTT. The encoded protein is CASSLAGTGITDAQYF.